The 25 T cell receptor beta chains given below trace back to one sample, sequenced in a study of cytomegalovirus exposure and HLA in healthy donors. Use of 60 Vbeta and 13 Jbeta primers characterized the PCR. Only in-frame clones appear in the TCRdb table, and some are missing; sequencing was by immunoSEQ multiplex PCR. The sample includes roughly 80,000 clones, roughly two thirds seen only once; the top ten take 6.9%. Sequencing was performed on PBMCs. The receptors were gathered from a woman between 50 and 59 years old in good health and CMV-seropositive.

The gene calls are TRBV4-1 and TRBJ2-7; no clear D gene. Germline lookup yields CDR1 MGHRA and CDR2 YSYEKL. The CDR3 consists of 12 residues. The V end lost 3 bases, the J end lost 3 bases, and 6 bases lay between the germline ends. CDR3 DNA: TGCGCCAGCAGCCAGGGCAGCTACGAGCAGTACTTC. Protein: CASSQGSYEQYF.

This clone appeared a single time. This chain uses TRBV19 with TRBJ1-1; D may be TRBD1 (5 bases). The CDR3 has 12 residues. Germline V lookup: CDR1 LNHDA, CDR2 SQIVND (reference sequence). V lost 3 bases and J lost 10, with 12 bases in between. The CDR3: CASSMQGPGAFF. The CDR3 nucleotides read TGTGCCAGTAGTATGCAGGGCCCGGGAGCTTTCTTT.

The V call is TRBV5-1, the J call TRBJ2-1; possibly TRBD1 for D (6 bases). Between the trimmed V and J ends, which lost 3 bases and 4 bases, there was a span of 17 bases. In germline, CDR1 is SGHRS, CDR2 YFSETQ. CDR3 length equals 16 residues. CDR3 nucleotide sequence: TGCGCCAGCAGCTCGATAACAGGGACGGGGTACAATGAGCAGTTCTTC. Its protein product is CASSSITGTGYNEQFF.

Points on this clone: Sequence at one end of the junction differs from germline and may be a read error. The CDR3 bases are TGCGCCAGCACCTTGTGGACAGGGAAGGACGAGCAGTACTTC. This codes for CASTLWTGKDEQYF. V is TRBV5-1 and J is TRBJ2-7; 8 nucleotides agree with TRBD1. In germline, CDR1 is SGHRS, CDR2 YFSETQ. The CDR3 runs 14 residues.

The gene calls are TRBV5-4 and TRBJ1-1; 8 positions agree with TRBD1. The CDR3 length is 14 residues. The ends lost 4 bases at V and 6 bases at J; junction bases unmatched: 8. CDR1 and CDR2 (germline): SGHNT, YYREEE (reference sequence). CDR3 amino acids: CASSPDRGLAEAFF. The CDR3 DNA is TGTGCCAGCAGCCCCGACAGGGGATTGGCTGAAGCTTTCTTT. The full variable domain, with the rest looked up from reference TRBV5-4 and TRBJ1-1, is ETGVTQSPTHLIKTRGQQVTLRCSSQSGHNTVSWYQQALGQGPQFIFQYYREEENGRGNFPPRFSGLQFPNYSSELNVNALELDDSALYLCASSPDRGLAEAFFGQGTRLTVV.

The sample holds a few counts of this clone. V usage is TRBV6-6 and J usage is TRBJ1-5; a weak D match, TRBD1 (5 bases). CDR3 length: 14 residues. Trimming shortened V by 2 bases and J by 6 bases, and 11 bases separated the two germline ends. Germline V lookup: CDR1 MNHNY, CDR2 SVGAGI (reference sequence). CDR3 sequence reads: CASSYGGSSQPQHF. The CDR3 coding sequence is TGTGCCAGCAGTTACGGGGGGTCTAGTCAGCCCCAGCATTTT.

The CDR3: CASSLAGVTDTQYF. CDR3 in DNA: TGTGCCAGCTCACTAGCGGGGGTCACAGATACGCAGTATTTT. This chain connects TRBV9 to TRBJ2-3, with TRBD2 matching over 11 bases. The germline gives CDR1 SGDLS, CDR2 YYNGEE. The CDR3 covers 14 residues. J lost 2 bases, V lost 7 bases, and 3 bases had no gene match.

The chain links TRBV9 to TRBJ1-6, with 7 bases fitting TRBD1. J lost 9 bases, V lost 1 base, and 4 bases had no gene match. Germline V gives CDR1 SGDLS, CDR2 YYNGEE. CDR3 length equals 14 residues. The CDR3 DNA is TGTGCCAGCAGCGTAAAGGGGGCTGGTTCACCCCTCCACTTT. Translation: CASSVKGAGSPLHF.

The chain combines TRBV27 with TRBJ1-2, with 11 positions matching TRBD1. V shed 8 bases and J 5 bases; nucleotides not matched to a gene: 1. From germline, CDR1 is MNHEY and CDR2 SMNVEV (reference sequence). This CDR3 comprises 12 residues. The CDR3 DNA reads as TGTGCCAGCGGGGACAGGGGGTATGGCTACACCTTC. It translates to CASGDRGYGYTF.

The chain carries TRBV10-2 and TRBJ2-5; 9 bases are shared with TRBD2. The V gene end was trimmed by 8 bases and the J gene end by 3 bases; junction bases not matched to a gene: 4. This CDR3 has 13 residues. CDR1 is WSHSY and CDR2 is SAAADI in the germline V gene. CDR3 bases: TGCGCCAGCTTGCGGGGGGGGGAAGAGACCCAGTACTTC. Protein product: CASLRGGEETQYF.

The chain combines TRBV6-5 with TRBJ2-7; 7 nucleotides line up with TRBD1. V gave up 10 bases and J gave up 3 bases; unmatched junction bases: 15. This CDR3 contains 15 residues. CDR1 is MNHEY, CDR2 SVGAGI, per germline. CDR3 residues: CATTPHTGAIYEQYF. The CDR3 nucleotides read TGTGCCACCACACCTCACACAGGGGCTATCTACGAGCAGTACTTC.

This clone was detected only a few times. Germline is not matched at one junction end, which may reflect a read error. This sequence joins TRBV4-1 and TRBJ1-1; unclear D gene. CDR1 is MGHRA, CDR2 YSYEKL, per germline. The CDR3 spans 13 residues. CDR3 DNA sequence: TGTGCCAGCAGCCAAGATGTTAGCGCTGAAGCTTTCTTT. This gives the protein CASSQDVSAEAFF.

This clone was counted between two and nine times. The chain recombines TRBV6-1 with TRBJ2-3, with a weak D call TRBD2 (6 bases). Germline V gene data show CDR1 as MNHNS and CDR2 as SASEGT. This CDR3 comprises 14 residues. V lost 5 bases to trimming and J lost 4 bases, with 13 bases between them. The CDR3 here is CASSFRGMADTQYF. Written as DNA, the CDR3 is TGTGCCAGCAGTTTCCGGGGGATGGCAGATACGCAGTATTTT.

The J gene is TRBJ2-1, the V gene TRBV20-1, with TRBD2 identical over 7 bases. The V and J ends lost 5 bases and 7 bases, in that order; junction bases with no gene match: 2. The CDR3 runs 11 residues. Germline loops: CDR1 DFQATT, CDR2 SNEGSKA (reference sequence). The CDR3 region is CSARTRNEQFF. CDR3 DNA sequence: TGCAGTGCTCGGACTAGGAATGAGCAGTTCTTC.

This chain connects TRBV6-5 to TRBJ2-2; no reliable D call. The ends were cut back, 0 bases at V and 7 bases at J, with 9 bases in the middle. Per germline, CDR1 MNHEY and CDR2 SVGAGI. CDR3 length: 14 residues. In DNA, the CDR3 is TGTGCCAGCAGTTACTCGACTTTGGACGGGGAGCTGTTTTTT. As protein: CASSYSTLDGELFF.

The chain couples TRBV19 to TRBJ1-5, with D tentatively TRBD1 (6 bases). CDR3 length: 18 residues. Between the trimmed V and J ends, which lost 5 bases and 0 bases, there was a span of 20 bases. Germline V CDR1 and CDR2: LNHDA, SQIVND (reference sequence). Here the CDR3 reads CASSVILRDTYSNQPQHF. CDR3 in DNA: TGTGCCAGTAGTGTTATCCTCCGGGACACTTATAGCAATCAGCCCCAGCATTTT.

CDR3 sequence (DNA): TGTGCCAGCAGCTTAGAAGGGACAAGAGGAACTGAAGCTTTCTTT. This encodes CASSLEGTRGTEAFF. V usage is TRBV7-9 and J usage is TRBJ1-1, with a possible D match to TRBD1 (6 bases). Trimming removed 1 base at V and 5 bases at J, with 14 bases between. The germline CDR1 and CDR2 sequences are SEHNR and FQNEAQ (reference sequence). There are 15 residues in the CDR3.

This clone was counted only a few times. The rearrangement links TRBV9 to TRBJ1-1; D uncertain. Trimming pared 3 bases from V and 2 bases from J, leaving 8 bases between. Per germline, CDR1 SGDLS and CDR2 YYNGEE. This CDR3 contains 13 residues. The CDR3 spells CASSAVYNTEAFF. CDR3 DNA: TGTGCCAGCAGCGCCGTATATAACACTGAAGCTTTCTTT.

The J gene is TRBJ2-1, the V gene TRBV9, with TRBD2 matching over 10 bases. The junction had 3 bases not matched to a gene; V was cut back by 3 bases and J by 3 bases. This CDR3 has 15 amino acids. The V gene's germline CDR1 is SGDLS and CDR2 YYNGEE. The chain's CDR3 is CASSGGLADYNEQFF. The CDR3 nucleotides read TGTGCCAGCAGCGGTGGACTAGCGGACTACAATGAGCAGTTCTTC.

The chain couples TRBV4-1 to TRBJ1-2; D not certain. There are 14 residues in the CDR3. Trimming took 3 bases from V and 4 from J, leaving 12 bases between them. CDR1 is MGHRA, CDR2 YSYEKL, per germline. The CDR3 DNA follows: TGCGCCAGCAGCCAGGCCACTAGTATCTATGGCTACACCTTC. Residues: CASSQATSIYGYTF.

The chain has TRBV5-4 and TRBJ2-7; D remains unclear. V was cut by 0 bases and J by 3 bases, with 7 bases left in between. The CDR3 sequence is 13 residues long. Germline V gives CDR1 SGHNT, CDR2 YYREEE (reference sequence). CDR3 residues: CASSLEQNYEQYV. The CDR3 coding sequence is TGTGCCAGCAGCTTGGAGCAGAACTACGAGCAGTACGTC.

A few counts support this clone. The chain has TRBV28 and TRBJ1-6; 10 bases agree with TRBD1. CDR3 length: 15 amino acids. Germline V gene lookup returns CDR1 MDHEN and CDR2 SYDVKM. After removal of 6 bases from V and 5 bases from J, the junction contained 4 bases not matched to a gene. The CDR3 is CASRSGQGHNSPLHF. The CDR3 DNA sequence: TGTGCCAGCAGGTCGGGACAGGGGCATAATTCACCCCTCCACTTT.

This clone was detected once. This chain uses TRBV5-1 with TRBJ1-4, with 7 nucleotides matching TRBD1. Trimming took 2 bases from V and 8 from J; bases not matched to a gene: 6. This CDR3 comprises 14 residues. CDR1 is SGHRS, CDR2 YFSETQ, per germline. CDR3 amino acids: CASSLRQGSEKLFF. CDR3 bases: TGCGCCAGCAGCTTAAGACAGGGATCAGAAAAACTGTTTTTT.

The chain has TRBV7-6 and TRBJ2-2; 7 positions agree with TRBD2. Trimming removed 8 bases from V and 5 bases from J; junction bases left unmatched: 5. Germline assignment: CDR1 SGHVS and CDR2 FNYEAQ. The CDR3 contains 13 residues. For the CDR3, the DNA is TGTGCCAGCGCCTTGCGGGGGACCGGGGAGCTGTTTTTT. This codes for CASALRGTGELFF.

The rearrangement uses TRBV27 and TRBJ1-2, with 7 bases aligning to TRBD1. Germline CDR1 MNHEY, CDR2 SMNVEV (reference sequence). This CDR3 region has 14 residues. V shed 5 bases, J shed 5 bases, and the junction held 8 bases outside the gene matches. The CDR3 nucleotides are TGTGCCAGCAGTGAAACAGGGACAGAATATGGCTACACCTTC. Amino acid sequence: CASSETGTEYGYTF.